These 24 T cell receptor beta chains came from one sample sequenced in a study of CD8 T cells in ankylosing spondylitis. Findings and caveats of the study: Made up of eight highly homologous variants, a TCR beta motif appeared characteristic of ankylosing spondylitis blood.

MiXCR, run by TCRdb on the 5' RACE reads, gives a single entry per CDR3 protein. Of about 210,000 distinct CDR3 sequences listed, just under 7.5% are singletons. These receptors lack a known antigen. Sequences were obtained from blood, either unsorted or a sorted T cell fraction (not recorded which). These receptors all stem from a male donor with ankylosing spondylitis.

The J gene is TRBJ2-2, the V gene TRBV7-2; 7 nucleotides match TRBD1. Germline CDR1 SGHTA, CDR2 FQGNSA. The CDR3 runs 16 residues. V gave up 4 bases and J gave up 5 bases; unmatched junction bases: 10. In DNA form, the CDR3 reads TGTGCCAGCAGCTACCCGACAGGGCGGATGACCGGGGAGCTGTTTTTT. It is translated as CASSYPTGRMTGELFF. Full variable domain (outside the CDR3, taken from reference TRBV7-2 and TRBJ2-2): GAGVSQSPSNKVTEKGKDVELRCDPISGHTALYWYRQSLGQGLEFLIYFQGNSAPDKSGLPSDRFSAERTGGSVSTLTIQRTQQEDSAVYLCASSYPTGRMTGELFFGEGSRLTVL.

About this clonotype: A single base separates this from a much larger clone, so it may be a read error. V is TRBV29-1 and J is TRBJ2-3; no clear D gene. Deletions cut 3 bases from V and 3 bases from J, with 4 bases between. The CDR3 extends over 11 amino acids. The germline gives CDR1 SQVTM, CDR2 ANQGSEA. This CDR3 reads CSVEGTDTQYF. CDR3 DNA: TGCAGCGTTGAGGGGACAGATACGCAGTATTTT.

In its sample, this clonotype was seen many times. The rearrangement uses TRBV5-1 and TRBJ1-3; D remains ambiguous. The CDR3 spans 17 residues. Trimming removed 0 bases from V and 0 bases from J, with 13 bases in between. Germline CDR1 SGHRS, CDR2 YFSETQ. The CDR3 region is CASSLEPPSSSGNTIYF. The CDR3 DNA is TGCGCCAGCAGCTTGGAGCCCCCCTCCAGCTCTGGAAACACCATATATTTT.

CDR3 sequence reads: CASSRDRAHEQYF. The DNA of the CDR3 is TGTGCCAGCAGCCGGGACAGGGCCCACGAGCAGTACTTC. The genes are TRBV5-5 and TRBJ2-7; 9 bases line up with TRBD1. J was trimmed by 5 bases and V by 4 bases; bases with no gene match: 4. Germline CDR1 is SGHKS and CDR2 is YYEKEE (reference sequence). The CDR3 has 13 amino acids.

This clonotype was detected many times. The V gene is TRBV27, the J gene TRBJ2-3; the D is unclear. The V gene lost 3 bases and the J gene lost 6 bases, with 13 bases spanning the gap. The CDR3 length is 14 residues. From germline, CDR1 is MNHEY and CDR2 SMNVEV (reference sequence). The CDR3 DNA reads TGTGCCAGCAGTTTCTTGGGCCGTGAGGATACGCAGTATTTT. Translating it yields CASSFLGREDTQYF.

The V and J genes are TRBV7-6 and TRBJ1-4; no clear D. In germline, CDR1 is SGHVS, CDR2 FNYEAQ. Between the trimmed V and J ends, which lost 8 bases and 0 bases, there was a span of 13 bases. The CDR3 spans 15 residues. CDR3 in amino acids: CASQLMGTTNEKLFF. CDR3 DNA sequence: TGTGCCAGCCAGCTTATGGGGACAACTAATGAAAAACTGTTTTTT.

This clonotype was seen at least ten times. The rearrangement joins TRBV29-1 to TRBJ2-1, with D possibly TRBD2 on 6 matching bases. The CDR3 covers 13 residues. Per the germline V gene, CDR1 is SQVTM and CDR2 is ANQGSEA. V was trimmed by 8 bases and J by 2 bases, leaving 13 bases between them. CDR3: CSSEEGPYNEQFF. The DNA for the CDR3 is TGCAGCTCTGAGGAGGGACCCTACAATGAGCAGTTCTTC.

Comment on this clonotype: This could be a read error, since a much larger clone is one nucleotide away. V gene TRBV4-3 combines with J gene TRBJ2-1; D is ambiguous. The length of the CDR3 is 15 residues. Germline V gene sequence: CDR1 LGHNA, CDR2 YSLEER. The chain's CDR3 is CASSQEIRSYNAQFF. CDR3 bases: TGCGCCAGCAGCCAAGAGATACGCTCCTACAATGCGCAGTTCTTC.

The sample holds many counts of this clonotype. The gene calls are TRBV27 and TRBJ2-3, with 7 bases aligning to TRBD1. CDR1 MNHEY and CDR2 SMNVEV come from the germline V gene (reference sequence). This CDR3 has 15 residues. Trimming at V came to 2 bases and at J to 6 bases, leaving 8 bases not matched to a gene. This CDR3 reads CASSLRQGDSDTQYF. The CDR3 DNA follows: TGTGCCAGCAGTTTAAGACAGGGAGATTCGGATACGCAGTATTTT.

Ten or more counts support this clonotype. The genes are TRBV27 and TRBJ2-4; TRBD1 is a possible D gene (5 bases). V was clipped by 6 bases and J by 4 bases, with 10 bases between them. From germline, CDR1 is MNHEY and CDR2 SMNVEV (reference sequence). The CDR3 contains 13 residues. CDR3 coding DNA: TGTGCCAGCAGACCGACAGATAAAAACATTCAGTACTTC. Translated: CASRPTDKNIQYF.

This clonotype occurred many times. The rearrangement links TRBV6-2 or TRBV6-3 to TRBJ2-1; TRBD2 is a possible D gene (6 bases). This CDR3 contains 13 residues. Germline assignment: CDR1 MNHEY and CDR2 SVGEGT. Trimming took 0 bases from V and 14 from J, leaving 14 bases between them. CDR3 DNA sequence: TGTGCCAGCAGTTACTCGGAGGGGTTAGTGGAGTTCTTC. Amino acids: CASSYSEGLVEFF.

This clonotype has at least ten counts. This chain links TRBV6-2 or TRBV6-3 with TRBJ2-1; tentatively, D is TRBD2 (6 bases). Per germline, CDR1 MNHEY and CDR2 SVGEGT. This CDR3 is built from 16 residues. The germline V and J ends were trimmed by 6 bases and 0 bases, with 15 bases remaining between them. CDR3 sequence: CASSSTTRSSYNEQFF. Written as DNA, the CDR3 is TGTGCCAGCAGCTCTACGACTAGGAGCTCCTACAATGAGCAGTTCTTC.

The sample holds many counts of this clonotype. V usage is TRBV20-1 and J usage is TRBJ2-7, with TRBD2 identical over 12 bases. After removal of 2 bases from V and 5 bases from J, the junction contained 1 base not matched to a gene. The CDR3 has 13 residues. Germline loops: CDR1 DFQATT, CDR2 SNEGSKA (reference sequence). DNA of the CDR3: TGCAGTGCTAGAAGACTAGCGGGAGACGAGCAGTACTTC. This gives the protein CSARRLAGDEQYF.

This clonotype was detected only a few times. The J gene is TRBJ1-3, the V gene TRBV27; D is unclear. V gave up 6 bases and J gave up 0 bases, with 12 bases separating them. This CDR3 is 15 amino acids long. Germline loops: CDR1 MNHEY, CDR2 SMNVEV (reference sequence). DNA of the CDR3: TGTGCCAGCAGCTCCCTGGCGCGCTCTGGAAACACCATATATTTT. This translates into CASSSLARSGNTIYF.

Many counts were recorded for this clonotype. The chain joins TRBV11-2 to TRBJ1-2; D gene unclear. Trimming took 1 base from V and 6 from J, leaving 24 bases between them. Per germline, CDR1 SGHAT and CDR2 FQNNGV. The CDR3 runs to 18 residues. In DNA, the CDR3 is TGTGCCAGCAGCTTAGGCCCCCGGAACCGAAAGCCCTCAAATGGCTACACCTTC. It translates to CASSLGPRNRKPSNGYTF.

The rearrangement links TRBV20-1 to TRBJ2-1; D is ambiguous. CDR1 is DFQATT and CDR2 is SNEGSKA in the germline V gene (reference sequence). The length of the CDR3 is 14 residues. V shed 1 base and J shed 0 bases, with 7 bases lying between them. In nucleotides, the CDR3 is TGCAGTGCTAGAGTCGGGTCCTCCTACAATGAGCAGTTCTTC. The encoded protein is CSARVGSSYNEQFF.

This clonotype was observed at least ten times. The chain employs TRBV7-8 and TRBJ2-5; 7 nucleotides line up with TRBD2. CDR3 length: 14 residues. Trimming cost V 7 bases and J 5 bases; bases outside gene matches: 10. Germline V CDR1 and CDR2: SGHVS, FQNEAQ. CDR3 bases: TGTGCCAGCACCTCACTCGGCGGGAGTGAGACCCAGTACTTC. Protein product: CASTSLGGSETQYF.

In this sample, this clonotype turned up a few times. This sequence joins TRBV28 and TRBJ1-1; D is ambiguous. V gave up 5 bases and J gave up 0 bases, with 10 bases separating them. This CDR3 has 14 amino acids. Germline values: CDR1 MDHEN, CDR2 SYDVKM. DNA for the CDR3: TGTGCCAGCAGTAGGCTCGGTATGAACACTGAAGCTTTCTTT. Amino acids: CASSRLGMNTEAFF.

This clonotype has a count of ten or more. This chain joins TRBV7-6 and TRBJ2-2, with TRBD2 matching over 11 bases. Germline assignment: CDR1 SGHVS and CDR2 FNYEAQ. The V gene end was trimmed by 2 bases and the J gene end by 5 bases; junction bases not matched to a gene: 10. The CDR3 totals 18 residues. The CDR3 DNA sequence: TGTGCCAGCAGCTTAATTGCTAGCGGGAGGCCGTCGACCGGGGAGCTGTTTTTT. Protein sequence: CASSLIASGRPSTGELFF.

This clonotype was seen only a few times. J is TRBJ1-1 and V is TRBV15, with 8 nucleotides matching TRBD1. The trim removed 4 bases at V and 3 bases at J, leaving 4 bases unmatched. This CDR3 contains 14 residues. Per germline, CDR1 LNHNV and CDR2 YYDKDF (reference sequence). The CDR3 protein is CATSIGQGHTEAFF. In DNA form, the CDR3 reads TGTGCCACCAGCATAGGACAGGGTCACACTGAAGCTTTCTTT.

The chain combines TRBV15 with TRBJ2-5, with D uncertain. The CDR3 is made up of 16 amino acids. Deletions cut 5 bases from V and 3 bases from J, with 19 bases between. CDR1 is LNHNV and CDR2 is YYDKDF in the germline V gene (reference sequence). CDR3 DNA sequence: TGTGCCACCAGCGGTATGTACCGGGCCACAAAAGAGACCCAGTACTTC. It specifies CATSGMYRATKETQYF. The full variable domain, rest sourced from reference TRBV15 and TRBJ2-5, is DAMVIQNPRYQVTQFGKPVTLSCSQTLNHNVMYWYQQKSSQAPKLLFHYYDKDFNNEADTPDNFQSRRPNTSFCFLDIRSPGLGDTAMYLCATSGMYRATKETQYFGPGTRLLVL.

Many counts were recorded for this clonotype. The chain joins TRBV24-1 to TRBJ2-7, with D perhaps assigned TRBD1 or TRBD2 (6 bases each). Trimming took 5 bases from V and 5 from J, leaving 12 bases between them. CDR1 and CDR2 (germline): KGHDR, SFDVKD. CDR3 length: 13 residues. This CDR3 reads CATSGPGAHEQYF. CDR3 nucleotides: TGTGCCACCAGTGGGCCGGGGGCCCACGAGCAGTACTTC.

The rearrangement joins TRBV7-9 to TRBJ2-1; D is ambiguous. The length of the CDR3 is 13 residues. Germline V gene data show CDR1 as SEHNR and CDR2 as FQNEAQ (reference sequence). V lost 6 bases and J lost 2, with 8 bases in between. CDR3 amino acids: CASRNTAYNEQFF. The CDR3 DNA is TGTGCCAGCAGAAATACAGCCTACAATGAGCAGTTCTTC.

This clonotype was counted ten times or more. The chain couples TRBV18 to TRBJ1-1, with D perhaps matching TRBD1 (5 bases). Germline V gene sequence: CDR1 KGHSH, CDR2 LQKENI. The CDR3 spans 16 residues. With 2 bases removed from V and 1 base from J, the gap between germline ends came to 14 bases. The CDR3 loop is CASSPSPAGRNTEAFF. In DNA, the CDR3 is TGTGCCAGCTCACCAAGTCCGGCGGGGCGGAACACTGAAGCTTTCTTT.